This TCR beta chain was retrieved from a study of memory B cells and T cells in multiple sclerosis. Whole-study results and caveats: Shared clonotype counts depended on differing compartment clone-set sizes and were normalized.

V shed 3 bases, J shed 9 bases, and the junction held 5 bases outside the gene matches. The CDR3 loop spans 15 amino acids. CDR1 SGDLS and CDR2 YYNGEE come from the germline V gene. Sequenced by immunoSEQ multiplex PCR; TCRdb stores in-frame clones only, minus some. The profile shows about 8,000 clones, about 60% of them singletons. Details on this clone: The antigen remains unidentified.

The sample consisted of memory (CD45RO+) CD8+ T cells from blood. The V gene is TRBV9, the J gene TRBJ2-1; 14 nucleotides align to TRBD2. The TCR originated in a human donor with multiple sclerosis. As DNA, the CDR3 is TGTGCCAGCAGCGAGACTAGCGGGGGGGCCACTGAGCAGTTCTTC. Its translation is CASSETSGGATEQFF.